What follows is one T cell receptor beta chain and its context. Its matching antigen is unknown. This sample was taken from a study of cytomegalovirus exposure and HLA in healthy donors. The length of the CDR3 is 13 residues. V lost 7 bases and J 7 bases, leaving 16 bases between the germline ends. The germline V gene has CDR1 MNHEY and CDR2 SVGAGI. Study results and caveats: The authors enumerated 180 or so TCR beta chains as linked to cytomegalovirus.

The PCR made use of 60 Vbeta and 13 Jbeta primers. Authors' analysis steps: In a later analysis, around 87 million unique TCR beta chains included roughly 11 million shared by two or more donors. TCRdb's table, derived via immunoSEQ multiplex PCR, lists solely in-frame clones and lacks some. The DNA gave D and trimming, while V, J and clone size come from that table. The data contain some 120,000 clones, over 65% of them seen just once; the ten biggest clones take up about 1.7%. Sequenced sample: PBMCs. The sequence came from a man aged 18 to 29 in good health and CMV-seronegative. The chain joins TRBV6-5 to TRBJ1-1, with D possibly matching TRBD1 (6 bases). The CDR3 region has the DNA TGTGCCAGCACCTCCCAGTACAGGGTTGAAGCTTTCTTT. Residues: CASTSQYRVEAFF.